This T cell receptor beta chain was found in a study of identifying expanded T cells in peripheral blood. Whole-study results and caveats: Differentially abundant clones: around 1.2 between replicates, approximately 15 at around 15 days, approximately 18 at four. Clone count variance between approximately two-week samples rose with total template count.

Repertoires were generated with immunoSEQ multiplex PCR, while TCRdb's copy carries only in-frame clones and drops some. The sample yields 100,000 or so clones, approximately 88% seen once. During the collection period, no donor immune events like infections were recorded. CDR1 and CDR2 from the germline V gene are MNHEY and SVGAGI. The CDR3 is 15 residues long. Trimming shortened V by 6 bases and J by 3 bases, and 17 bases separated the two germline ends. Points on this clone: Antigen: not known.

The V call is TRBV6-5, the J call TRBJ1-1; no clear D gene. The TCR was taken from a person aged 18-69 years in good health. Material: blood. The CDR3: CASRRTWQSDTEAFF. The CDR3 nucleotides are TGTGCCAGCAGGAGAACTTGGCAGAGCGACACTGAAGCTTTCTTT.